The rows below give T cell receptor beta chains drawn from one sample of a study of OX40 agonist ivuxolimab in advanced cancers. Assay: immunoSEQ multiplex PCR; the TCRdb copy retains only in-frame clones and omits some. This table holds roughly 80,000 clones, approximately 80% found once. The source was CD4+ or CD8+ T cells sorted from blood, collected in a trial of the OX40 agonist ivuxolimab. The source is an adult with an advanced solid tumor such as melanoma, head and neck, liver or kidney cancer. Both conserved end residues are part of each CDR3. Each record gives: V gene, CDR3 length, clone size, J gene, CDR3 protein. Not all rows give a size; the values are once, few, many and, for expanded clones, a class.

>TRBV7-2|14|.|TRBJ1-1
CASSLYRGQGEAFF
>TRBV7-2|16|once|TRBJ2-7
CASRRTGTGSSYEQYF
>TRBV29-1|13|.|TRBJ1-1
CSVERGMNTEAFF
>TRBV4-2|15|.|TRBJ2-2
CASSQGQGNTGELFF
>TRBV4-2|17|.|TRBJ1-4
CASSQDTGGTSHEKLFF
>TRBV5-5|14|once|TRBJ1-2
CASSLDEGFYGYTF
>TRBV5-1|15|.|TRBJ2-5
CASIPGTGAQETQYF
>TRBV5-4|15|few|TRBJ2-5
CASSSGTPGGETQYF
>TRBV6-5|15|.|TRBJ1-5
CASSYIGQGIQPQHF
>TRBV27|15|.|TRBJ1-5
CASKASGGSNQPQHF
>TRBV5-1|16|.|TRBJ1-2
CASSHGTGLLLRGYTF
>TRBV28|16|.|TRBJ2-3
CASSPPTPGGVGTQYF
>TRBV18|17|.|TRBJ1-3
CASSPSDRGAAGNTIYF
>TRBV18|14|.|TRBJ1-6
CASSPLPVDSPLHF
>TRBV7-2|14|.|TRBJ1-2
CASSFEVWDYGYTF
>TRBV5-1|14|.|TRBJ2-5
CASSLGPTEETQYF
>TRBV6-6|16|.|TRBJ2-2
CASSYRLTGGTGELFF
>TRBV6-6|16|few|TRBJ1-1
CASIPHRGPDNTEAFF
>TRBV7-2|15|.|TRBJ2-2
CASSPLGKATGELFF
>TRBV9|14|once|TRBJ2-5
CASSVQPTRETQYF
>TRBV7-2|14|.|TRBJ2-1
CASSLVGGGNEQFF
>TRBV7-2|13|.|TRBJ1-3
CASSSFGANTIYF
>TRBV20-1|11|.|TRBJ1-1
CSANRGSEAFF
>TRBV10-3|18|.|TRBJ2-1
CASSGTSGVLVSYNEQFF
>TRBV27|12|.|TRBJ1-2
CASSSWGYGYTF
>TRBV5-1|14|few|TRBJ1-4
CASSLGRGGEKLFF
>TRBV7-7|16|.|TRBJ2-2
CASSPTSGGDTGELFF
>TRBV7-9|19|.|TRBJ1-1
CASSRATPGGFIRNTEAFF
>TRBV6-1|15|.|TRBJ2-1
CASSVPGLAYNEQFF
>TRBV2|14|.|TRBJ1-2
CASRLQGADYGYTF
>TRBV25-1|14|.|TRBJ1-6
CASSATGGDSPLHF